This T cell receptor (beta chain) was observed in a study of neurological immune-mediated disorders (dated by TCRdb to 2018 to 2020). Describing the broader study: Among the approximately 35 multiple sclerosis patients, relapsing-remitting MS accounted for approximately 30 and secondary progressive MS accounted for 3. The study compared peripheral blood TCR-beta repertoires of HTLV-I-associated myelopathy (HAM/TSP) patients, multiple sclerosis patients and healthy controls using UMI-based sequencing. Alongside PBMC samples, the set of fewer than 110 TCR-beta libraries contained longitudinal samples, technical triplicates, and paired CD4+ and CD8+ T-cell subsets that had been sorted. The cohort included 60 to 75 subjects: about 15 with HAM/TSP, about 34 with multiple sclerosis, and about 20 healthy controls. Broader findings and caveats from the paper: TCR clonal expansion was highest in HAM/TSP patients and lowest in MS patients, with MS patients falling below even healthy controls. No association of the MS cluster with clinical or MRI features was observed, and the need for larger cohorts was stated by the authors. In phylogenetic analysis, the repertoires of 18 of 34 MS patients grouped into a cluster of related CDR3 sequences, which suggests a possible signature at the repertoire level. No identical CDR3 amino acid sequences were found to be shared among expanded clones across subjects, suggesting that TCR-beta repertoires were private in all groups.

cDNA was synthesized by template-switch 5'RACE using a primer with a 10-nucleotide random unique molecular identifier that tagged each TCR transcript. Over 190 million TCR-beta sequences, covering 15-18 subjects, were produced in each sequencing run. The RNeasy kit was used for extraction of total RNA. Using the KAPA Real-time Library Amplification kit, TCR-beta VDJ regions were amplified with primers for the TCR constant region and the 5'RACE anchor. Sample indexes and Illumina adaptors were added in a first PCR, and a second PCR then increased library yield. After Ampure bead purification, the TCR product of roughly 650 bp was size-selected on a 2% E-gel SizeSelection system. Before pooling, library quality was checked on a Bioanalyzer, concentration was measured with Qubit, and libraries were quantified with the Kapa Library Quantification kit. Libraries were sequenced paired-end 2 x 150 bp on an Illumina HiSeq 2500. To increase sequence diversity, 25-30% phiX was spiked into each library pool. The source study handled its data this way. The quality-filtered reads were processed with the UMI-based MiGEC pipeline, whose error correction step removed more than 75% of the raw TCR sequences. VDJ genes were aligned to IMGT germline references, and each clonotype was defined by a unique CDR3 amino acid sequence together with V-J genes. VDJtools evaluated clonal expansion, Shannon diversity and CDR3 relatedness (CalcPairwiseDistances, ClusterSamples); CLCbio workbench built phylogenetic trees. Expanded clones were defined as having at least 8 unique UMIs, based on coefficient-of-variation modelling across technical triplicates. TCRdb cleaned the public reads at Q25 with fastp, built clones with MiXCR and kept in-frame beta chains. Identical CDR3 protein sequences are pooled into one entry, listed with their most common genes and DNA. What appears here as the V and J calls and clone size reflects TCRdb's work, not the paper's. The sample includes nearly 60,000 distinct CDR3 sequences, with 3% to 4% observed a single time. The ten most abundant clones make up approximately 6.5% of the sample.

For the unsorted PBMC libraries, 2 million PBMCs were stored in RNAlater at -80 degrees C until RNA extraction and were used to generate the libraries. The multiple sclerosis patients were enrolled in a US clinical protocol that used magnetic resonance imaging to evaluate disease progression. Peripheral blood was subjected to Ficoll-Hypaque density gradient centrifugation to isolate PBMCs, which were then cryopreserved in liquid nitrogen. V loses 0 bases of germline sequence and J loses 12 bases, and the interval between the two ends is 17 bases. The germline V gene (reference sequence) specifies DFQATT as CDR1 and SNEGSKA as CDR2. The CDR3 goes from the cysteine to the phenylalanine over 13 residues. The CDR3 DNA has 39 bases and is translated from base 1. This clonotype was seen many times. Its antigen is unknown. The sample holds no much larger clone one base away, and base qualities are not on file.

Material for sequencing was PBMCs. The receptor was isolated from a woman aged 60-75 years with multiple sclerosis. The sequence is built from TRBV20-1 and TRBJ1-1; a confident D gene designation cannot be given. The CDR3 protein is CSAREWQDFNSFF. At the DNA level, the sequence is TGCAGTGCTAGAGAGTGGCAGGATTTTAACTCTTTCTTT.